This TCR beta chain was found in a study of OX40 agonist ivuxolimab in advanced cancers. Study overall: Patients were infused with ivuxolimab every 2 weeks at 0.01 to 10 mg/kg. Dose-escalation patients suffered from hepatocellular carcinoma, melanoma, renal cell or head and neck cancer.

Patients with autoimmune history or systemic immunosuppression were excluded. The repertoire was sequenced with immunoSEQ multiplex PCR; TCRdb's copy has only in-frame clones and lacks some. The table lists approximately 98,000 clones, around 80% of them singletons, with roughly 5% in the top ten. In germline, CDR1 is MNHEY, CDR2 SMNVEV (reference sequence). This CDR3 has 15 amino acids. V dropped 5 bases and J dropped 1 base, with 11 bases sitting between them. Here the sequenced sample was CD4+ or CD8+ T cells sorted from blood, taken in a trial of the OX40 agonist ivuxolimab. This chain joins TRBV27 and TRBJ1-4, with D possibly being TRBD1 (5 bases). The sequence came from an adult with an advanced solid tumor such as melanoma, head and neck, liver or kidney cancer. DNA for the CDR3: TGTGCCAGCAGTCTCGTGGGACTAACTAATGAAAAACTGTTTTTT. Its protein is CASSLVGLTNEKLFF.